Sequencing of this T cell receptor (beta chain) was carried out in a study of T cell responses to AZD1222 COVID-19 vaccine. General study points: In all cases, repertoires were sampled only after the peak T cell response. Mostly white British, mostly female donors; authors suggested clonal diversity may be underestimated.

Germline V gene data show CDR1 as LNHDA and CDR2 as SQIVND (reference sequence). V lost 5 bases, J lost 6 bases, and 11 bases lay in between. The CDR3 covers 13 residues. Clones were sequenced by immunoSEQ multiplex PCR, and TCRdb holds only the in-frame ones, with some missing. The sample has about 140,000 clones, 85% to 95% seen once. Remarks on this clone: Its specificity is unknown.

The V gene is TRBV19, the J gene TRBJ2-1, with TRBD2 as a possible D gene (6 bases). The specimen was peripheral blood, collected on day 0 of AZD1222 vaccination. The origin of this receptor is an adult in good health. CDR3 protein: CASSSSEGNEQFF. CDR3 DNA: TGTGCCAGTAGTTCATCGGAGGGCAATGAGCAGTTCTTC.